A single sample gave rise to the 22 T cell receptor beta chains below, sequenced in a study of T cells after yellow fever vaccination. TCRdb recomputed calls from the 5' RACE reads with MiXCR, one row per CDR3 protein. Found here are approximately 550,000 distinct CDR3 sequences, 15% to 20% of them singletons; the top ten hold roughly 13%. The sample in question was PBMCs, obtained 15 days after the yellow fever booster vaccination. The receptors shown here come from a young man who received the YFV17D yellow fever vaccine.

The chain recombines TRBV7-2 with TRBJ1-5, with D possibly being TRBD1 (6 bases). The CDR3 length is 14 residues. The ends were cut back, 5 bases at V and 7 bases at J, with 15 bases in the middle. The germline gives CDR1 SGHTA, CDR2 FQGNSA. This CDR3 reads CASSLRGGAQPQHF. DNA of the CDR3: TGTGCCAGCAGCCTCCGGGGGGGGGCACAGCCCCAGCATTTT.

This chain joins TRBV4-3 and TRBJ2-6; 7 bases match TRBD2. The ends lost 1 base at V and 0 bases at J; junction bases unmatched: 9. The CDR3 totals 19 residues. Germline V gives CDR1 LGHNA, CDR2 YSLEER. The CDR3 nucleotides are TGCGCCAGCAGCCAAGCGGCTCAGCGGGGATTCTCTGGGGCCAACGTCCTGACTTTC. Its translation: CASSQAAQRGFSGANVLTF.

The chain employs TRBV5-4 and TRBJ2-7, with 7 nucleotides matching TRBD1. The CDR3 consists of 14 residues. Looked up from germline, CDR1 is SGHNT and CDR2 is YYREEE (reference sequence). V gave up 3 bases and J gave up 2 bases; unmatched junction bases: 5. CDR3 coding DNA: TGTGCCAGCAGCTCCCGGGACAGTGCCTACGAGCAGTACTTC. Translated: CASSSRDSAYEQYF.

In this sample, this clonotype turned up a few times. The chain employs TRBV6-4 and TRBJ2-2; 13 bases line up with TRBD2. Looked up from germline, CDR1 is MRHNA and CDR2 is SNTAGT. V was clipped by 5 bases and J by 2 bases; unmatched bases: 5. There are 17 residues in the CDR3. The CDR3 coding sequence is TGTGCCAGCAGTCAACAGGGACTAGCGGGAAACACCGGGGAGCTGTTTTTT. Its translation: CASSQQGLAGNTGELFF.

This clonotype was found a few times. The chain links TRBV9 to TRBJ2-7; D uncertain. The CDR3 covers 14 residues. Between the trimmed V and J ends, which lost 3 bases and 4 bases, there was a span of 14 bases. From germline, CDR1 is SGDLS and CDR2 YYNGEE. CDR3 loop: CASSAPRRLYEQYF. CDR3 in DNA: TGTGCCAGCAGCGCTCCCCGGAGATTATACGAGCAGTACTTC.

This chain connects TRBV9 to TRBJ2-3, with no clear D. Germline V gene sequence: CDR1 SGDLS, CDR2 YYNGEE. This CDR3 has 14 residues. V was trimmed by 0 bases and J by 2 bases, leaving 7 bases between them. The CDR3, as DNA: TGTGCCAGCAGCGTAGTGGCTAACACAGATACGCAGTATTTT. It is translated as CASSVVANTDTQYF.

The chain employs TRBV7-9 and TRBJ2-7; 9 bases align to TRBD1. Germline V CDR1 and CDR2: SEHNR, FQNEAQ (reference sequence). V gave up 10 bases and J gave up 3 bases; unmatched junction bases: 10. There are 14 residues in the CDR3. The CDR3 is CATSGTGSGYEQYF. CDR3 bases: TGTGCCACGAGTGGGACAGGGTCGGGCTACGAGCAGTACTTC.

This rearrangement joins TRBV7-3 to TRBJ2-1; the D gene could be TRBD1 or TRBD2 (5 bases each). This CDR3 has 18 amino acids. V lost 2 bases, J lost 4 bases, and 21 bases lay in between. Germline V gives CDR1 SGHTA, CDR2 FQGTGA. The DNA of the CDR3 is TGTGCCAGCAGCTTATCGCCGGGTGGGGACCCCACATACAATGAGCAGTTCTTC. This codes for CASSLSPGGDPTYNEQFF. Together with reference TRBV7-3 and TRBJ2-1, the CDR3 gives the full variable domain: GAGVSQTPSNKVTEKGKYVELRCDPISGHTALYWYRQSLGQGPEFLIYFQGTGAADDSGLPNDRFFAVRPEGSVSTLKIQRTERGDSAVYLCASSLSPGGDPTYNEQFFGPGTRLTVL.

This clonotype showed up just a few times. J is TRBJ1-1 and V is TRBV2, with D unresolved. In germline, CDR1 is SNHLY, CDR2 FYNNEI. The V gene lost 6 bases and the J gene lost 0 bases, with 8 bases spanning the gap. The CDR3 runs to 13 residues. The chain's CDR3 is CASSEGVNTEAFF. The CDR3 DNA sequence: TGTGCCAGCAGCGAGGGAGTGAACACTGAAGCTTTCTTT.

The chain links TRBV9 to TRBJ2-7; the D is unclear. The germline V gene has CDR1 SGDLS and CDR2 YYNGEE. The CDR3 is 13 residues long. Trimming cost V 2 bases and J 3 bases, with 9 bases left between them. The CDR3 region is CASSVGPDYEQYF. The CDR3 coding sequence is TGTGCCAGCAGCGTCGGACCGGACTACGAGCAGTACTTC.

This clonotype was recorded a few times. The chain employs TRBV12-3 or TRBV12-4 and TRBJ2-1; TRBD2 matches at 9 bases. Trimming took 1 base from V and 8 from J; bases not matched to a gene: 18. CDR3 length equals 19 residues. The CDR3 region has the DNA TGTGCCAGCAGTTTAGTCGGGGGGACTAGCCTCGTAGGGGGGGATGAGCAGTTCTTC. Its protein product is CASSLVGGTSLVGGDEQFF.

The chain employs TRBV12-3 or TRBV12-4 and TRBJ2-2; unclear D gene. The CDR3 contains 12 residues. The V and J ends lost 5 bases and 7 bases respectively, with 8 bases between them. In DNA form, the CDR3 reads TGTGCCAGCAGTGACCCGAGCGGGGAGCTGTTTTTT. Translation: CASSDPSGELFF.

A few counts support this clonotype. The genes are TRBV12-3 or TRBV12-4 and TRBJ2-3; 7 positions agree with TRBD2. The CDR3 consists of 16 residues. Trimming cost V 2 bases and J 0 bases; bases outside gene matches: 5. Here the CDR3 DNA reads TGTGCCAGCAGTTTAAGTCCTAGCGGTAGCACAGATACGCAGTATTTT. Encoded protein: CASSLSPSGSTDTQYF.

In its sample, this clonotype was seen a few times. The chain is built from TRBV3-1 and TRBJ2-7, with D unclear. CDR3 length equals 12 residues. The germline gives CDR1 LGHDT, CDR2 YNNKEL (reference sequence). The germline V and J ends were trimmed by 0 bases and 7 bases, with 7 bases remaining between them. As DNA, the CDR3 is TGTGCCAGCAGCCAAGAGTCGTCGGAGCAGTACTTC. This translates into CASSQESSEQYF.

This rearrangement joins TRBV20-1 to TRBJ2-7; 12 nucleotides line up with TRBD2. The CDR3 has 14 amino acids. J gave up 3 bases and V 3 bases, and 3 bases lay outside the gene matches. Germline CDR1 reads DFQATT; CDR2 reads SNEGSKA (reference sequence). In DNA form, the CDR3 reads TGCAGTGCTAGTCAGACTAGCGGGAGCTACGAGCAGTACTTC. Translating it yields CSASQTSGSYEQYF.

This clonotype has just a few counts. The V call is TRBV7-2, the J call TRBJ1-5; D remains unclear. The V gene's germline CDR1 is SGHTA and CDR2 FQGNSA. The ends were cut back, 1 base at V and 6 bases at J, with 7 bases in the middle. There are 13 residues in the CDR3. The CDR3 DNA reads TGTGCCAGCAGCTTAGGAGGGAGTCAGCCCCAGCATTTT. Translated, it gives CASSLGGSQPQHF.

The rearrangement uses TRBV3-1 and TRBJ2-3; 9 bases fit TRBD2. With V trimmed by 2 bases and J by 2 bases, 5 bases remained unmatched. This CDR3 is built from 16 residues. Germline lookup yields CDR1 LGHDT and CDR2 YNNKEL (reference sequence). CDR3 loop: CASSQSLAGTTDTQYF. In nucleotides, the CDR3 is TGTGCCAGCAGCCAATCCCTAGCGGGGACCACAGATACGCAGTATTTT.

To note about this clonotype: No DNA is shown, since the ends of the CDR3 on it are uncertain; the CDR3 is the one TCRdb lists. The CDR3 spells CASSKVGQGNTGELFF. This chain joins TRBV21-1 and TRBJ2-2; the table's D gene call, TRBD1, was not cross checked with the DNA. TRBV21-1 corresponds to a pseudogene. Both ends counted, the CDR3 spans 16 residues.

This clonotype turned up a few times. The germline gene is not matched at one end of the junction; a read error may be the cause. The rearrangement joins TRBV3-1 to TRBJ1-1; D unresolved. Germline lookup yields CDR1 LGHDT and CDR2 YNNKEL (reference sequence). This CDR3 has 13 amino acids. The CDR3 sequence is CAISIGSNTEAFF. CDR3 coding DNA: TGTGCCATCAGCATAGGCAGTAACACTGAAGCTTTCTTT. Drawing the rest from reference TRBV3-1 and TRBJ1-1, the complete variable domain is DTAVSQTPKYLVTQMGNDKSIKCEQNLGHDTMYWYKQDSKKFLKIMFSYNNKELIINETVPNRFSPKSPDKAHLNLHINSLELGDSAVYFCAISIGSNTEAFFGQGTRLTVV.

V and J are TRBV5-1 and TRBJ2-7; 9 bases map to TRBD2. After removal of 0 bases from V and 0 bases from J, the junction contained 4 bases not matched to a gene. The V gene's germline CDR1 is SGHRS and CDR2 YFSETQ. The CDR3 is 16 residues long. The DNA for the CDR3 is TGCGCCAGCAGCTTGGACGCTAGCGGGATCTCCTACGAGCAGTACTTC. As protein: CASSLDASGISYEQYF.

The chain links TRBV6-1 to TRBJ2-2; D ambiguous. Germline CDR1 MNHNS, CDR2 SASEGT. V was trimmed by 6 bases and J by 8 bases, leaving 16 bases between them. The CDR3 has 14 residues. CDR3 sequence: CASRSIAPGGELFF. The CDR3 DNA reads as TGTGCCAGCAGATCGATCGCCCCCGGGGGGGAGCTGTTTTTT.

V and J are TRBV7-8 and TRBJ2-7; a possible D gene is TRBD1 (5 bases). Germline V CDR1 and CDR2: SGHVS, FQNEAQ. Trimming took 0 bases from V and 5 from J, leaving 11 bases between them. This CDR3 has 14 residues. The chain's CDR3 is CASSLAPPDNEQYF. The CDR3 DNA reads as TGTGCCAGCAGCTTAGCGCCTCCGGACAACGAGCAGTACTTC.